This TCR beta chain stems from a study of OX40 agonist ivuxolimab in advanced cancers. Germline V gene data show CDR1 as MNHNS and CDR2 as SASEGT. V shed 3 bases, J shed 5 bases, and the junction held 5 bases outside the gene matches. The CDR3 contains 15 residues. Profiled with immunoSEQ multiplex PCR; TCRdb holds only in-frame clones, not every one. The repertoire has 66,000 or so clones, 85% of them found once; the top ten carry approximately 3.7%. This clonotype originated in an adult with an advanced solid tumor such as melanoma, head and neck, liver or kidney cancer. This chain connects TRBV6-1 to TRBJ1-5; TRBD1 matches 9 bases. The specimen was CD4+ or CD8+ T cells sorted from blood, collected in a trial of the OX40 agonist ivuxolimab. CDR3 protein: CASSETGGRYQPQHF. The CDR3 nucleotides are TGTGCCAGCAGTGAGACAGGGGGGCGTTATCAGCCCCAGCATTTT.